This T cell receptor (beta chain) is drawn from a study of CD8 T cells in Susac syndrome. Random hexamers were used to reverse transcribe an amount of roughly 0.45 to 1 ug RNA. Amplification of TCR beta CDR3 spanned 54 Vbeta and 13 Jbeta via immunoSEQ multiplex PCR. TCRdb itself ran the immunoSEQ multiplex PCR reads through MiXCR, one entry per CDR3 protein. The sample records more than 100,000 distinct CDR3 sequences, 80% to 85% being singletons. On this clonotype itself: One end of the junction fails to match germline, which may point to a read error.

High-throughput TCR beta sequencing covered peripheral CD8+ and CD4+ T cells. Relapsing-remitting disease, either stable or active, was present in the treatment-naive patients who were the multiple sclerosis controls. TEMRA cells were FACS-enriched, with CD8+ and CD4+ T cells isolated negatively. The CDR3 is 13 amino acids. Germline V gene data show CDR1 as MDHEN and CDR2 as SYDVKM. Specimen: CD8+ T cells from PBMCs. The clonotype was recovered from a human donor with multiple sclerosis. This sequence joins TRBV28 and TRBJ2-2; 7 bases agree with TRBD1. CDR3 DNA: TGTGCCAGCAGCCACAGGGGCACCGGGGAGCCGTTTTTT. Translating it yields CASSHRGTGEPFF.